This is a list of T cell receptor beta chains from one sample in a study of blood T cell repertoires in COVID-19. Libraries were prepared by immunoSEQ multiplex PCR; TCRdb keeps only in-frame clonotypes and omits some of them. The sample lists roughly 360,000 clones; around nine tenths were seen once. Sequencing was done on a sample of PBMCs or T cells enriched from blood (not recorded which). The receptor source for this set is a woman aged 25 to 39 with acute COVID-19. Each CDR3 is given with its conserved first and last residue. D genes are given only for firm matches. Not every row has a clone size; where given, it reads once, few, many or a size class.

abundance,j_gene,d_gene,v_gene,CDR3nt,CDR3aa
once,TRBJ1-2,NA,TRBV3-1/TRBV3-2,TGTGCCAGCAGTTCCACAGACAGAGACTATGGCTACACCTTC,CASSSTDRDYGYTF
once,TRBJ1-1,TRBD1,TRBV11-2,TGTGCCAGCAGCCGGGGACAGGGAAAGGGAGTTGGAGCTTTCTTT,CASSRGQGKGVGAFF
NA,TRBJ1-4,NA,TRBV18,TGTGCCAGCTCACCAAGAGAGAGAGAAAAACTGTTTTTT,CASSPREREKLFF
NA,TRBJ1-6,TRBD1,TRBV5-1,TGCGCCAGCAGCACGGGACAGGCTTATAATTCACCCCTCCACTTT,CASSTGQAYNSPLHF
NA,TRBJ2-4,NA,TRBV19,TGTGCCAGTAGGCCCTTGGCCTCGGCCAAAAACATTCAGTACTTC,CASRPLASAKNIQYF
NA,TRBJ1-4,NA,TRBV11-2,TGTGCCAGCAGCTTTGGGGGGGTTAGAGAAAAACTGTTTTTT,CASSFGGVREKLFF
NA,TRBJ1-2,NA,TRBV7-9,TGTGCCAGCAGCTTAGAGGGAGGGGTGGATGGCTACACCTTC,CASSLEGGVDGYTF
NA,TRBJ1-4,NA,TRBV7-2,TGTGCCAGCAGCCCGACGCTAAGACAGGACGCTAATGAAAAACTGTTTTTT,CASSPTLRQDANEKLFF
NA,TRBJ2-2,TRBD2,TRBV5-5,TGTGCCAGCCGACTAGCGGGGAGCTCGAACACCGGGGAGCTGTTTTTT,CASRLAGSSNTGELFF
NA,TRBJ1-3,TRBD1,TRBV7-2,TGTGCCAGCAGCCGCCGGGGGACAGGGGGCATGGCTGGAAACACCATATATTTT,CASSRRGTGGMAGNTIYF
NA,TRBJ2-3,TRBD2,TRBV19,TGTGCCAGTAGTATAGGTCCTCAGGGACTAAGCACAGATACGCAGTATTTT,CASSIGPQGLSTDTQYF
NA,TRBJ2-2,TRBD1,TRBV4-3,TGCGCCAGCAGCGCACAGGGGGATAACACCGGGGAGCTGTTTTTT,CASSAQGDNTGELFF
NA,TRBJ1-6,TRBD1,TRBV3-1/TRBV3-2,TGTGCCAGCAGCCAGACGGGACAGGGCAAGGCGGGAGTCCTCCACTTT,CASSQTGQGKAGVLHF
NA,TRBJ2-7,TRBD1,TRBV9,TGTGCCAGCAGCACTCGTCCCGGGACAGGGAACCACGAGCAGTACTTC,CASSTRPGTGNHEQYF
NA,TRBJ1-6,NA,TRBV5-1,TGCGCCAGCAGCTTGGAAGGCGGCGGTAATTCACCCCTCCACTTT,CASSLEGGGNSPLHF
once,TRBJ2-2,TRBD2,TRBV3-1/TRBV3-2,TGTGCCAGCAGCCCCCTTACCGGGGGGTCCACCGGGGAGCTGTTTTTT,CASSPLTGGSTGELFF
NA,TRBJ1-4,TRBD1,TRBV11-2,TGTGCCAGCAGAATCTTTGACAGGGGGGATGAAAAACTGTTTTTT,CASRIFDRGDEKLFF
once,TRBJ2-7,TRBD1,TRBV5-1,TGCGCCAGCAGCCCGGACAGGGTGGACGAGCAGTACTTC,CASSPDRVDEQYF
NA,TRBJ2-2,TRBD1,TRBV4-1,TGCGCCAGCAGCCAGGGACAGTTCGCGAACACCGGGGAGCTGTTTTTT,CASSQGQFANTGELFF
NA,TRBJ1-2,NA,TRBV30,TGTGCCTGGAGTGTTGACCAGGGGAATAGGGGCTACACCTTC,CAWSVDQGNRGYTF
once,TRBJ2-3,NA,TRBV7-8,TGTGCCAGCAGCTTAGCGGGAGGAGCAGATACGCAGTATTTT,CASSLAGGADTQYF
NA,TRBJ1-1,NA,TRBV6-5,TGTGCCAGCACTTCAGGGCGCGGGGCTGAAGCTTTCTTT,CASTSGRGAEAFF
NA,TRBJ2-3,NA,TRBV7-9,TGTGCCAGCAGCTTAGAGGGGCCCAGCACAGATACGCAGTATTTT,CASSLEGPSTDTQYF
NA,TRBJ1-1,NA,TRBV30,TGTGCCTGGAGCCCCAGGGGCAACACTGAAGCTTTCTTT,CAWSPRGNTEAFF
NA,TRBJ1-1,TRBD1,TRBV30,TGTGCCGCAAGCCGGGACAGAGGAACTGAAGCTTTCTTT,CAASRDRGTEAFF
NA,TRBJ1-2,NA,TRBV12-5,TGTGCTAGTGGTTTAGGACACGCTAACTATGGCTACACCTTC,CASGLGHANYGYTF
once,TRBJ2-7,TRBD1,TRBV19,TGTGCCACCCCGACAGGGGGTGTCTACGAGCAGTACTTC,CATPTGGVYEQYF
NA,TRBJ2-3,NA,TRBV7-6,TGTGCCAGCAGCTCTCCGTCCACAGATACGCAGTATTTT,CASSSPSTDTQYF
NA,TRBJ1-6,TRBD1,TRBV10-2,TGCGCCAGCATAAGGGACAGCGAGGGGACATATAATTCACCCCTCCACTTT,CASIRDSEGTYNSPLHF
NA,TRBJ1-1,NA,TRBV29-1,TGCAGCGTTGAGAGGGGGGGACGGGGGAACACTGAAGCTTTCTTT,CSVERGGRGNTEAFF
once,TRBJ1-1,TRBD1,TRBV10-1,TGCGCCAGCAGTGAGCGTAGGGGGCTAGGTGAAGCTTTCTTT,CASSERRGLGEAFF
NA,TRBJ2-1,TRBD2,TRBV2,TGTGCCATTGGGAGCGGGGGGGCCTATGAGCAGTTCTTC,CAIGSGGAYEQFF
few,TRBJ1-6,TRBD1,TRBV19,TGTGCCAGTAGTATAATGGGGACAGGTTCAGATTCACCCCTCCACTTT,CASSIMGTGSDSPLHF
NA,TRBJ1-5,NA,TRBV24-1,TGTGCCACTCAAGGGGGATTGGGCAATCAGCCCCAGCATTTT,CATQGGLGNQPQHF
once,TRBJ1-2,NA,TRBV28,TGTGCCAGCAGTGGTTTGAGAGGCTACACCTTC,CASSGLRGYTF
NA,TRBJ1-6,NA,TRBV28,TGTGCCAGCAGTTCTCGCCTCAGGGCGGGCGGGATTTCACCCCTCCACTTT,CASSSRLRAGGISPLHF
NA,TRBJ2-3,TRBD2,TRBV7-2,TGTGCCAGCAGCTTCCACGGGGGGGCAGGAGATACGCAGTATTTT,CASSFHGGAGDTQYF
NA,TRBJ1-5,NA,TRBV28,TGTGCCAGCAACGGACAGAGCGGGGATCAGCCCCAGCATTTT,CASNGQSGDQPQHF
NA,TRBJ2-2,TRBD1,TRBV19,TGTGCCAGTAGTAGGCAGGGGGAAAGGATAATCGTCGGGGAGCTGTTTTTT,CASSRQGERIIVGELFF
few,TRBJ2-1,NA,TRBV3-1/TRBV3-2,TGTGCCAGCAGCCAAGATCTCAGGGCGAATGAGCAGTTCTTC,CASSQDLRANEQFF
NA,TRBJ1-3,NA,TRBV4-1,TGCGCCAGCAGCACACAATCGGGTTTTGGAAACACCATATATTTT,CASSTQSGFGNTIYF
NA,TRBJ1-2,NA,TRBV3-1/TRBV3-2,TGTGCCAGCAGCCAAGACAAAGGGGTACGTGGCTACACCTTC,CASSQDKGVRGYTF
NA,TRBJ1-5,NA,TRBV6-4,TGTGCCAGCAGTGGGGGAGGCCATCAGCCCCAGCATTTT,CASSGGGHQPQHF